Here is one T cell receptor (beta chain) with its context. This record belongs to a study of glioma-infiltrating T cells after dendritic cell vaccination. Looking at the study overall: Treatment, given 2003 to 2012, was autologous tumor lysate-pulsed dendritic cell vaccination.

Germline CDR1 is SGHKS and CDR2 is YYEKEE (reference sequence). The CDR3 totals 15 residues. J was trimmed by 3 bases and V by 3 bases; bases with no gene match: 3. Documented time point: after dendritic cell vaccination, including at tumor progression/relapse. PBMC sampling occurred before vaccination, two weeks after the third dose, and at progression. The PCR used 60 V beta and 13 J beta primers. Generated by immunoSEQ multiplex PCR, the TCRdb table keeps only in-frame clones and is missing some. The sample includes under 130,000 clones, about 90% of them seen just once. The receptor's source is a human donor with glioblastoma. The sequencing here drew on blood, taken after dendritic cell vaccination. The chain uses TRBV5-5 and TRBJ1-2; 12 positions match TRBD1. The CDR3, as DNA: TGTGCCAGCAGCTGGGGACAGGGGGCTGACTATGGCTACACCTTC. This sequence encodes CASSWGQGADYGYTF.